These 15 T cell receptor beta chains share one sample of origin, sequenced in a study of blood T cell repertoires in COVID-19. Only in-frame clones appear in the TCRdb table, and some are missing; sequencing was by immunoSEQ multiplex PCR. Found here are approximately 220,000 clones, around 91% of them singletons; the top ten hold approximately 3.5%. What was sequenced was PBMCs or T cells enriched from blood (not recorded which). These receptors were obtained from a woman aged 18-29 years in a cohort exposed to, infected with or recovered from COVID-19 (not recorded which).

The genes are TRBV15 and TRBJ1-3, with D perhaps TRBD1 (6 bases). From germline, CDR1 is LNHNV and CDR2 YYDKDF (reference sequence). Trimming pared 0 bases from V and 4 bases from J, leaving 13 bases between. This CDR3 has 16 residues. CDR3: CATSRDYWGPGNTIYF. CDR3 nucleotide sequence: TGTGCCACCAGCAGAGATTACTGGGGGCCCGGAAACACCATATATTTT.

The chain couples TRBV18 to TRBJ1-5; D possibly corresponds to TRBD1 (6 bases). The germline V and J ends were trimmed by 5 bases and 5 bases, with 13 bases remaining between them. The CDR3 runs 14 residues. Germline loops: CDR1 KGHSH, CDR2 LQKENI. CDR3 in amino acids: CASSSDREYQPQHF. The CDR3 DNA follows: TGTGCCAGCTCATCGGACAGAGAGTATCAGCCCCAGCATTTT.

The CDR3, as DNA: TGTGCCAGCAGCTTAGATTCTGGCCGCGGGGAGACCCAGTACTTC. Translating gives CASSLDSGRGETQYF. This chain uses TRBV11-2 with TRBJ2-5; possibly TRBD2 for D (5 bases). CDR3 size: 15 residues. In germline, CDR1 is SGHAT, CDR2 FQNNGV. V lost 0 bases, J lost 5 bases, and 13 bases lay in between. The full variable domain, in which reference TRBV11-2 and TRBJ2-5 provide the parts outside the CDR3, is EAGVAQSPRYKIIEKRQSVAFWCNPISGHATLYWYQQILGQGPKLLIQFQNNGVVDDSQLPKDRFSAERLKGVDSTLKIQPAKLEDSAVYLCASSLDSGRGETQYFGPGTRLLVL.

The CDR3 DNA is TGTGCCAGCTCAAGTTCCGGGAATACTGAGACCCAGTACTTC. Residues: CASSSSGNTETQYF. The V gene is TRBV18, the J gene TRBJ2-5; D is perhaps TRBD2 (5 bases). The CDR3 loop spans 14 amino acids. V was clipped by 5 bases and J by 5 bases, with 15 bases between them. CDR1 is KGHSH, CDR2 LQKENI, per germline.

The chain is built from TRBV5-4 and TRBJ2-1, with 9 bases matching TRBD1. J gave up 2 bases and V 5 bases, and 5 bases lay outside the gene matches. Per germline, CDR1 SGHNT and CDR2 YYREEE (reference sequence). The CDR3 loop spans 15 amino acids. CDR3 sequence (DNA): TGTGCCAGCAGTTCGGACAGGGGAGCCTACAATGAGCAGTTCTTC. Encoded protein: CASSSDRGAYNEQFF.

The V gene is TRBV2, the J gene TRBJ1-2, with D tentatively TRBD1 (6 bases). This CDR3 region has 15 residues. Germline-derived CDR1 and CDR2 are SNHLY and FYNNEI. Trimming cost V 5 bases and J 4 bases, with 17 bases left between them. Here the CDR3 reads CASSLGQPSLYGYTF. CDR3 coding DNA: TGTGCCAGCAGTCTTGGACAGCCTTCCCTCTATGGCTACACCTTC.

V gene TRBV19 combines with J gene TRBJ1-1; tentatively, D is TRBD1 (6 bases). CDR3 length equals 13 residues. Trimming shortened V by 7 bases and J by 5 bases, and 14 bases separated the two germline ends. Germline lookup yields CDR1 LNHDA and CDR2 SQIVND (reference sequence). The CDR3 coding sequence is TGTGCCAGTAATCGGCGCAGGGGAACTGAAGCTTTCTTT. It specifies CASNRRRGTEAFF.

This chain connects TRBV6-5 to TRBJ1-2; 8 bases are shared with TRBD1. There are 14 residues in the CDR3. The germline V gene encodes CDR1 MNHEY and CDR2 SVGAGI. Trimming removed 6 bases from V and 8 bases from J; junction bases left unmatched: 11. The CDR3 region is CASSPTGGLRGYTF. CDR3 sequence (DNA): TGTGCCAGCAGCCCCACAGGGGGTTTACGGGGCTACACCTTC.

In regard to this clone: The sample carries other DNA sequences with the same CDR3. The J gene is TRBJ1-6, the V gene TRBV7-9; D not certain. The CDR3 is 13 residues long. V was pared by 2 bases and J by 8 bases, with 7 bases between. CDR1 and CDR2 from the germline V gene are SEHNR and FQNEAQ (reference sequence). CDR3 residues: CASSLSGDSPLHF. The CDR3 DNA is TGTGCCAGCAGCTTATCCGGGGATTCACCCCTCCACTTT.

V is TRBV19 and J is TRBJ1-2, with D possibly TRBD1 on 5 matching bases. Trimming shortened V by 3 bases and J by 4 bases, and 18 bases separated the two germline ends. CDR1 LNHDA and CDR2 SQIVND come from the germline V gene (reference sequence). The CDR3 has 16 residues. This CDR3 reads CASSIVLAGSSYGYTF. CDR3 coding DNA: TGTGCCAGTAGTATCGTTCTGGCAGGGTCCTCCTATGGCTACACCTTC.

This chain uses TRBV12-5 with TRBJ1-4, with unresolved D. V was cut by 2 bases and J by 3 bases, with 13 bases left in between. CDR3 length: 16 amino acids. CDR1 LGHNT and CDR2 FRNRAP come from the germline V gene. The CDR3 sequence is CASGLKGERANEKLFF. The CDR3 bases are TGTGCTAGTGGTTTGAAGGGAGAGCGAGCTAATGAAAAACTGTTTTTT. Filled out from reference TRBV12-5 and TRBJ1-4, the complete variable domain reads DARVTQTPRHKVTEMGQEVTMRCQPILGHNTVFWYRQTMMQGLELLAYFRNRAPLDDSGMPKDRFSAEMPDATLATLKIQPSEPRDSAVYFCASGLKGERANEKLFFGSGTQLSVL.

V and J are TRBV4-2 and TRBJ1-5; the D is unclear. CDR3 length: 15 residues. Germline-derived CDR1 and CDR2 are LGHNA and YNFKEQ. Trimming pared 1 base from V and 4 bases from J, leaving 11 bases between. DNA of the CDR3: TGTGCCAGCAGCCAAGTAGGGCCGGGAAATCAGCCCCAGCATTTT. It encodes CASSQVGPGNQPQHF.

This sequence joins TRBV27 and TRBJ1-5, with 8 bases that match TRBD1. Germline assignment: CDR1 MNHEY and CDR2 SMNVEV (reference sequence). The CDR3 totals 16 residues. J lost 5 bases, V lost 1 base, and 7 bases had no gene match. The CDR3 sequence: CASSLLGIQGDQPQHF. The CDR3 DNA reads TGTGCCAGCAGTTTATTGGGGATACAGGGGGATCAGCCCCAGCATTTT.

J is TRBJ2-5 and V is TRBV5-1, with 9 bases matching TRBD1. J was trimmed by 2 bases and V by 6 bases; bases with no gene match: 8. The CDR3 has 15 residues. From germline, CDR1 is SGHRS and CDR2 YFSETQ. The DNA for the CDR3 is TGCGCCAGCACGACCGGGACAGGGCTTCAAGAGACCCAGTACTTC. Translation: CASTTGTGLQETQYF.

The rearrangement joins TRBV7-6 to TRBJ2-1; a possible D gene is TRBD2 (6 bases). The CDR3 runs 12 residues. Germline-derived CDR1 and CDR2 are SGHVS and FNYEAQ. The V end lost 3 bases, the J end lost 8 bases, and 8 bases lay between the germline ends. The CDR3 DNA reads TGTGCCAGCAGCTTTAGCGGTGATGAGCAGTTCTTC. It codes for CASSFSGDEQFF.